There are many counts of the clone carrying this T cell receptor beta chain. The data stem from a study of identical twins. TCRdb reprocessed the 5' RACE reads via MiXCR and lists one record per CDR3 protein. The table has approximately 220,000 distinct CDR3 sequences, around 6.9% seen once; the top ten hold roughly 2%. The CDR3 is made up of 13 amino acids. Germline V gene sequence: CDR1 MNHNY, CDR2 SVGAGI (reference sequence). Trimming took off 8 bases at V and 4 bases at J, with 11 bases between the two ends. The same sample was also used in a study of yellow fever vaccine responses in identical twins.

V is TRBV6-6 and J is TRBJ2-2, with D perhaps matching TRBD1 (7 bases). This TCR came from a woman aged 18-35 years in good health. The sequencing sample was made of memory (CD45RO+) T cells sorted from blood. The CDR3 DNA reads as TGTGCCAGCTCAGGGGGGAGCACCGGGGAGCTGTTTTTT. Residues: CASSGGSTGELFF.